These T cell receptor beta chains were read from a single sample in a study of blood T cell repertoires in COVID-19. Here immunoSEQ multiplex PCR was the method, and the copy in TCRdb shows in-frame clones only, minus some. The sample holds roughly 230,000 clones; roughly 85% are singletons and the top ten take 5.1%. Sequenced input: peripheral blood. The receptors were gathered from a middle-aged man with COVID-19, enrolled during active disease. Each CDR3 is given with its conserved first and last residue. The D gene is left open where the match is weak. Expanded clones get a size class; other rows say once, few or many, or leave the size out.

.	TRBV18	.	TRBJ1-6	CASSPTGVWALHF	TGTGCCAGCTCACCAACGGGGGTTTGGGCCCTCCACTTT
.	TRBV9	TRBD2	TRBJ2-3	CASSPGTSGGLTDTQYF	TGTGCCAGCAGCCCAGGGACTAGCGGGGGTCTGACAGATACGCAGTATTTT
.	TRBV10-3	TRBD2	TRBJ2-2	CAATGGTANTGELFF	TGTGCCGCTACGGGAGGGACCGCGAACACCGGGGAGCTGTTTTTT
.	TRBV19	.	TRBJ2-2	CASSMVGGYGAGELFF	TGTGCCAGTAGTATGGTGGGCGGGTACGGCGCCGGGGAGCTGTTTTTT
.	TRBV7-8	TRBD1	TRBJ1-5	CASARDRGDQPQHF	TGTGCCAGCGCCCGGGACAGGGGGGATCAGCCCCAGCATTTT
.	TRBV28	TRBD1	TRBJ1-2	CASSSPDRGRGYTF	TGTGCCAGCAGTTCACCGGACAGGGGGCGAGGCTACACCTTC
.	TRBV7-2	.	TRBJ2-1	CASVLYSTGKPDEQFF	TGTGCCAGCGTTCTATACAGTACAGGGAAGCCCGATGAGCAGTTCTTC
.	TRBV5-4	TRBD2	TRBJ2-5	CASSHSGGLQETQYF	TGTGCCAGCAGCCATAGCGGGGGCCTCCAAGAGACCCAGTACTTC
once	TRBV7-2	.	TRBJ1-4	CASSPSPPGINEKLFF	TGTGCCAGCAGCCCTAGCCCCCCCGGGATTAATGAAAAACTGTTTTTT
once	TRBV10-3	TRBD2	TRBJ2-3	CATSFSGGSTDTQYF	TGTGCCACCTCCTTTAGCGGGGGTAGCACAGATACGCAGTATTTT
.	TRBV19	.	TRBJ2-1	CASSMDKKFSYNEQFF	TGTGCCAGTAGTATGGACAAAAAATTCTCCTACAATGAGCAGTTCTTC
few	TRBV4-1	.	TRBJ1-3	CASSRERGTSGNTIYF	TGCGCCAGCAGCCGCGAAAGAGGTACCTCTGGAAACACCATATATTTT
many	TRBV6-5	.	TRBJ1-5	CASSTGLNQPQHF	TGTGCCAGTTCGACAGGTCTCAATCAGCCCCAGCATTTT
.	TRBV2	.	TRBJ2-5	CASNRLAAYQETQYF	TGTGCCAGCAATAGGTTAGCGGCCTACCAAGAGACCCAGTACTTC
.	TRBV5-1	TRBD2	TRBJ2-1	CASRLGLAGGKNYNEQFF	TGCGCCAGCAGACTGGGACTAGCGGGGGGGAAGAATTACAATGAGCAGTTCTTC
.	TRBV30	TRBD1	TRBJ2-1	CAWRTRTGGRNEQFF	TGTGCCTGGAGGACCCGGACAGGGGGCAGGAATGAGCAGTTCTTC
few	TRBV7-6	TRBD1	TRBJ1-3	CASSQRQGGNTIYF	TGTGCCAGCAGCCAAAGACAGGGAGGAAACACCATATATTTT
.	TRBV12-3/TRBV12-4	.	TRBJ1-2	CASSYRERYGYTF	TGTGCCAGCAGTTACAGGGAGAGGTATGGCTACACCTTC
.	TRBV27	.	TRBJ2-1	CASSLGSAYNEQFF	TGTGCCAGCAGTCTAGGGAGCGCCTACAATGAGCAGTTCTTC
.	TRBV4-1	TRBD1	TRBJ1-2	CASSQDRRQGSNYGYTF	TGCGCCAGCAGCCAAGACCGGCGACAGGGTTCCAACTATGGCTACACCTTC
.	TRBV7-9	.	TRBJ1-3	CASSLSTRKTGNTIYF	TGTGCCAGCAGCTTAAGTACGCGAAAAACTGGAAACACCATATATTTT
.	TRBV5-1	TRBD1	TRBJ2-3	CASSPEGQGTTDTQYF	TGCGCCAGCAGCCCCGAGGGACAGGGAACGACAGATACGCAGTATTTT
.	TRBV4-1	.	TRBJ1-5	CASSQDLYQPQHF	TGCGCCAGCAGCCAAGATCTTTATCAGCCCCAGCATTTT
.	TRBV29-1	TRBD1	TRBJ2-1	CSGQATGNYNEQFF	TGCAGCGGACAAGCGACAGGGAACTACAATGAGCAGTTCTTC
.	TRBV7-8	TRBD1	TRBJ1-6	CASSLGGQGRSPLHF	TGTGCCAGCAGCTTAGGGGGACAGGGACGGTCACCCCTCCACTTT
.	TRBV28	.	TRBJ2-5	CASSFPNWGSPIQYF	TGTGCCAGCAGTTTCCCCAATTGGGGCTCCCCAATCCAGTACTTC
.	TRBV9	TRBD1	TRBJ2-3	CASSFQGATDTQYF	TGTGCCAGCAGCTTCCAGGGGGCCACAGATACGCAGTATTTT
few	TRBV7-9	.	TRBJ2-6	CASTLPLSDSYSGANVLTF	TGTGCCAGCACCCTTCCCCTTTCGGACTCATACTCTGGGGCCAACGTCCTGACTTTC
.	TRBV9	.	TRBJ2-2	CASSVGGRNTGELFF	TGTGCCAGCAGCGTAGGGGGCCGAAACACCGGGGAGCTGTTTTTT
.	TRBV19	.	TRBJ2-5	CASSIGGRETQYF	TGTGCCAGTAGTATCGGGGGGCGAGAGACCCAGTACTTC
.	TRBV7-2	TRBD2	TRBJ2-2	CASSSHGGAAGELFF	TGTGCCAGCAGCTCACACGGGGGGGCGGCCGGGGAGCTGTTTTTT
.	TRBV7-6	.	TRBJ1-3	CASSLKISGSGNTIYF	TGTGCCAGCAGCTTAAAAATCTCCGGCTCTGGAAACACCATATATTTT
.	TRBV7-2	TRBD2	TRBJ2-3	CASSPGTSGARSTDTQYF	TGTGCCAGCAGCCCCGGGACTAGCGGGGCACGTAGCACAGATACGCAGTATTTT
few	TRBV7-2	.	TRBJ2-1	CASSLVEGVNNEQFF	TGTGCCAGCAGCTTAGTAGAGGGGGTGAACAATGAGCAGTTCTTC
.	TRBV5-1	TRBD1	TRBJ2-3	CASSDRGSDTQYF	TGCGCCAGCAGTGACAGGGGATCAGATACGCAGTATTTT
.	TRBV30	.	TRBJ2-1	CAWVPRLGFNEQFF	TGTGCCTGGGTACCGAGACTAGGTTTCAATGAGCAGTTCTTC